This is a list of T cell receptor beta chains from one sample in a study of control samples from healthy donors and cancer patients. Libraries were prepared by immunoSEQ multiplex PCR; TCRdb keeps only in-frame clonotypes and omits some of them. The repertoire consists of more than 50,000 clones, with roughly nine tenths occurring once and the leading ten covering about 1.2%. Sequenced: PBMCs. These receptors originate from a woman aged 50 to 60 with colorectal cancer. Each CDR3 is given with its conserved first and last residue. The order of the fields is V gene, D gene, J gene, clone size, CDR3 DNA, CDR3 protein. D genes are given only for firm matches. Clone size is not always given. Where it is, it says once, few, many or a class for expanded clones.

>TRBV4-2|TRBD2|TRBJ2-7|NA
TGTGCCAGCAGCCAAGATAGGTCCGGTCTAGCGGGGGGGAAGGACGAGCAGTACTTC
CASSQDRSGLAGGKDEQYF
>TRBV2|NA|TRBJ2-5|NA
TGTGCCAGCAGTGTTGGGGAAGAGACCCAGTACTTC
CASSVGEETQYF
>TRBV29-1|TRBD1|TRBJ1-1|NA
TGCAGCGTCCAGGGGGGGCTGGTCACTGAAGCTTTCTTT
CSVQGGLVTEAFF
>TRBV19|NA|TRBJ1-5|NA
TGTGCCAGTACCCGACAGGCCTCCTCGGGCAATCAGCCCCAGCATTTT
CASTRQASSGNQPQHF
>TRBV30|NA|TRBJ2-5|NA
TGTGCCTGGAGTCGGGGGCTGGGAGAGACCCAGTACTTC
CAWSRGLGETQYF
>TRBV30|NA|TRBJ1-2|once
TGTGCCTGGAGTGTGGGACATTCGGTGGGCTACACCTTC
CAWSVGHSVGYTF
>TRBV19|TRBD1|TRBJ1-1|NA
TGTGCCAGTAGTATAGCCTCCGCAGGGGGCATAACTGAAGCTTTCTTT
CASSIASAGGITEAFF
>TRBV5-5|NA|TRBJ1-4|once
TGTGCCAGCAGAGCAACGCCGGAAACTAATGAAAAACTGTTTTTT
CASRATPETNEKLFF
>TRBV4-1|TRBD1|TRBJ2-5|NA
TGCGCCAGCAGCGCCCTCACAGGGGGCGGGGAGACCCAGTACTTC
CASSALTGGGETQYF
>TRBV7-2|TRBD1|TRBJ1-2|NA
TGTGCCAGCAGCTTAGAGGCCGGACAGGGAGGCTACACCTTC
CASSLEAGQGGYTF
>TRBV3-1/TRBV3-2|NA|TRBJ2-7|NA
TGTGCCAGCAGCCCCCACGGGGGCGGGGCTGGCGAGCAGTACTTC
CASSPHGGGAGEQYF
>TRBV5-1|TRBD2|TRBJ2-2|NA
TGCGCCAGCAGGCGGGGGGATTACACCGGGGAGCTGTTTTTT
CASRRGDYTGELFF
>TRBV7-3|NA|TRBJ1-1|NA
TGTGCCAGCAGCTTAACATCCCGCACTGAAGCTTTCTTT
CASSLTSRTEAFF
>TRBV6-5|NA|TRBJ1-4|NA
TGTGCCAGCAGTATGGGCCCTTTTAATGAAAAACTGTTTTTT
CASSMGPFNEKLFF
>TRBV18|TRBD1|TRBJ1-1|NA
TGTGCCAGCTCAAGGGACAGGGAGGGGGCTTTCTTT
CASSRDREGAFF
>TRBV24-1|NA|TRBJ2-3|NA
TGTGCCACCAGTGACCCTCAGGTAGGCTTGGCGAATAACACAGATACGCAGTATTTT
CATSDPQVGLANNTDTQYF
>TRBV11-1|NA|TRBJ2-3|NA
TGTGCCAGCAGCTCGCGGGCCCGCATCGGTACGCAGTATTTT
CASSSRARIGTQYF
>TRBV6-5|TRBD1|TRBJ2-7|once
TGTGCCAGCAGGGTACCGGGACAGGTCCGCGAGCAGTACTTC
CASRVPGQVREQYF
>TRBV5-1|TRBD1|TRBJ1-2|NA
TGCGCCAGCAGTCAGGGACAGCTATATGGCTACACCTTC
CASSQGQLYGYTF
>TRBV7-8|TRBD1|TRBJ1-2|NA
TGTGCCAGCAGCCAGGGGGGGGCGTATCTTAACTATGGCTACACCTTC
CASSQGGAYLNYGYTF
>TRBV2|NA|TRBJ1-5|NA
TGTGCCAGCAGTGTTCAAAACAATCAGCCCCAGCATTTT
CASSVQNNQPQHF
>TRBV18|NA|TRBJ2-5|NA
TGTGCCAGCTCACCACTCTCGGCGATGGCAGGACGTCCAACTGAGACCCAGTACTTC
CASSPLSAMAGRPTETQYF
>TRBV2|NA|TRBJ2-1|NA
TGTGCCAGCACGACAACTAACCAAAAACAGTTCTTC
CASTTTNQKQFF
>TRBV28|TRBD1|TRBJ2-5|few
TGTGCCAGCAGTTTGGGAACCGGGACAGGGCAAGAGACCCAGTACTTC
CASSLGTGTGQETQYF
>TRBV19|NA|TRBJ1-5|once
TGTGCCAGTACCCGAGGGAGGAGCAATCAGCCCCAGCATTTT
CASTRGRSNQPQHF
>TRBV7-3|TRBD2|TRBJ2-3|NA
TGTGCCAGCAGCCTACGGGGGGGCCTGACAGATACGCAGTATTTT
CASSLRGGLTDTQYF
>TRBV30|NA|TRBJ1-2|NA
TGTGCCTGGGGGGGGGCTGGCTACACCTTC
CAWGGAGYTF
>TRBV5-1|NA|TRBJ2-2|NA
TGCGCCAGCTCGCCGAAGCAAAACCCCGGGGAGCTGTTTTTT
CASSPKQNPGELFF
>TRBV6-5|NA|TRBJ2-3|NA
TGTGCCAGCAGTCCCTTACGGGGGACGCAGTATTTT
CASSPLRGTQYF
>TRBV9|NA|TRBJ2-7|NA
TGTGCCAGCAGCGTCGGGGGGCTAAACTACGAGCAGTACTTC
CASSVGGLNYEQYF
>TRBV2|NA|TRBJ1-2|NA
TGTGCCAGCAGCAGCGGGTCTGATGGCTACACCTTC
CASSSGSDGYTF
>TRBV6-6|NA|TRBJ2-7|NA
TGTGCCAGCAGCCCCGGGGGCGGGAGTTACGAGCAGTACTTC
CASSPGGGSYEQYF
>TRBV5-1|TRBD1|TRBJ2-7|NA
TGCGCCAGCAGATCCTTAGGGACAGGGGGAACCTACGAGCAGTACTTC
CASRSLGTGGTYEQYF
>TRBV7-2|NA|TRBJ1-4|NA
TGTGCCAGCAGCTTAGGAAATGAAAAACTGTTTTTT
CASSLGNEKLFF
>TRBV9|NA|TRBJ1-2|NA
TGTGCCAGCAGCGTAGATGAAGGACCCTATGGCTACACCTTC
CASSVDEGPYGYTF